This entry features one TCR beta chain sequence. Its antigen is currently unknown. This specimen belongs to a study of cytomegalovirus exposure and HLA in healthy donors. Background on the study: A subsequent analysis reported that the roughly 120 validation repertoires were produced on the same platform that had also been used for the 666 first-cohort repertoires. General study results and limits: The authors enumerated 150 to 200 TCR beta chains as linked to cytomegalovirus.

Sequencing used immunoSEQ multiplex PCR; TCRdb keeps in-frame clones, though not all of them. The table has approximately 160,000 clones, approximately 96% seen once. The receptor was isolated from a woman between 18 and 29 years old in good health and CMV-seronegative. The sequenced material came from PBMCs.

Here the CDR3 reads CASSLVGAPEQFF. For the CDR3, the DNA is TGCGCCAGCAGCTTGGTGGGGGCCCCTGAGCAGTTCTTC. This chain connects TRBV5-1 to TRBJ2-1, with D perhaps TRBD1 (6 bases). The V and J ends lost 0 bases and 9 bases respectively, with 10 bases between them. This CDR3 is 13 amino acids long. Germline V gene lookup returns CDR1 SGHRS and CDR2 YFSETQ.